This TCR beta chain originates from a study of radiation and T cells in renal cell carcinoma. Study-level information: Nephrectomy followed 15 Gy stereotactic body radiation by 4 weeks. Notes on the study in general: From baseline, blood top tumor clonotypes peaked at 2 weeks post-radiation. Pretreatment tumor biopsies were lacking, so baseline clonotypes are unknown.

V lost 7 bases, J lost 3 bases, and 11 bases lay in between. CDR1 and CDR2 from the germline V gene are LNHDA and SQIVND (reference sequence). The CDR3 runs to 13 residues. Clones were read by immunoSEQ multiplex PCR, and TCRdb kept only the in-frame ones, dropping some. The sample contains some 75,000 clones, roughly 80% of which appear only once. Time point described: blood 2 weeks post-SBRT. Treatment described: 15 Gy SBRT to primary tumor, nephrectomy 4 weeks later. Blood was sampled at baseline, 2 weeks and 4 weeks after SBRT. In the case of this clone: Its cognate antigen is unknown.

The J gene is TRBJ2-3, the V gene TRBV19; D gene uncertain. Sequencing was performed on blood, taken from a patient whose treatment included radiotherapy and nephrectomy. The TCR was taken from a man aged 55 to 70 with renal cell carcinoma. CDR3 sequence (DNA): TGTGCCAGTAAGGGTCTCGGGACAGATACGCAGTATTTT. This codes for CASKGLGTDTQYF.